This TCR beta chain is from a study of blood T cell repertoires in COVID-19. The data were produced by immunoSEQ multiplex PCR, yet TCRdb's version contains in-frame clones alone and is incomplete. This sample has 290,000 or so clones, with around 85% found just once. Only one count was recorded for this clone. The sample consisted of peripheral blood. The receptor was derived from a man aged 50 to 59 with active or convalescent COVID-19.

CDR3 region: CASSYALAGPWETQYF. In DNA form, the CDR3 reads TGTGCCAGCAGTTACGCCCTAGCGGGACCTTGGGAGACCCAGTACTTC. The gene calls are TRBV6-2 or TRBV6-3 and TRBJ2-5, with TRBD2 matching over 9 bases. The germline gives CDR1 MNHEY, CDR2 SVGEGT. The CDR3 contains 16 residues. V lost 2 bases to trimming and J lost 5 bases; unmatched junction nucleotides: 9.